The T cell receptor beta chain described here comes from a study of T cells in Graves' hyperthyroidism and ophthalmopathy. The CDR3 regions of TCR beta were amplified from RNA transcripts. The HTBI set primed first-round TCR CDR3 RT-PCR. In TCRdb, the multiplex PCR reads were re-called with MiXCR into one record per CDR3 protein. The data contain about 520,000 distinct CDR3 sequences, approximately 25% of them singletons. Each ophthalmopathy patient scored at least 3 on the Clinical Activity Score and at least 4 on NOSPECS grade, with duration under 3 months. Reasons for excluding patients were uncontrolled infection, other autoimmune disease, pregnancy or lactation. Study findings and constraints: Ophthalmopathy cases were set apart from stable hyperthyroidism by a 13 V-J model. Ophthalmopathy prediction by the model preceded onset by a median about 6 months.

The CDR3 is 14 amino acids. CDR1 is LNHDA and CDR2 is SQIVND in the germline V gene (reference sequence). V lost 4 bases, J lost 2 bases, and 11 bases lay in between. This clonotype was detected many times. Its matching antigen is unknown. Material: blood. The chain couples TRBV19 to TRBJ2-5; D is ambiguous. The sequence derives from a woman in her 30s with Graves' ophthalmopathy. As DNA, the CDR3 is TGTGCCAGTAGTACGTGGACGGATCAAGAGACCCAGTACTTC. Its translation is CASSTWTDQETQYF.